One and the same sample provided the 12 T cell receptor beta chains below, sequenced in a study of blood T cell repertoires in COVID-19. TCRdb's table, derived via immunoSEQ multiplex PCR, lists solely in-frame clones and lacks some. The repertoire holds about 35,000 clones, with more than 75% as singletons. The sample consisted of peripheral blood. The receptors come from a man aged 80 or over with active or convalescent COVID-19.

This chain connects TRBV29-1 to TRBJ1-5; no firm D call. The V end was cut by 4 bases, the J end by 7 bases, with 14 bases between. The germline gives CDR1 SQVTM, CDR2 ANQGSEA. The CDR3 contains 13 residues. DNA for the CDR3: TGCAGCGTTGGAGTTTCAGGCGAACAGCCCCAGCATTTT. Amino acid sequence: CSVGVSGEQPQHF.

The CDR3 DNA is TGTGCCAGTAGTATTAAAGGACAGGGTTATACTGAAGCTTTCTTT. This sequence encodes CASSIKGQGYTEAFF. The V and J genes are TRBV19 and TRBJ1-1; 8 bases are shared with TRBD1. The germline CDR1 and CDR2 sequences are LNHDA and SQIVND (reference sequence). The CDR3 contains 15 residues. Trimming took 3 bases from V and 5 from J; bases not matched to a gene: 8.

The rearrangement uses TRBV7-2 and TRBJ2-7, with TRBD1 matching 7 bases. V lost 5 bases to trimming and J lost 5 bases; unmatched junction nucleotides: 6. Germline CDR1 reads SGHTA; CDR2 reads FQGNSA. This CDR3 spans 13 amino acids. CDR3 nucleotide sequence: TGTGCCAGCAGCCTGCGACAGGGCGACGAGCAGTACTTC. Translated, it gives CASSLRQGDEQYF.

The chain recombines TRBV7-2 with TRBJ2-7; 7 bases align to TRBD1. The junction had 7 bases not matched to a gene; V was cut back by 5 bases and J by 6 bases. The CDR3 loop spans 13 amino acids. Germline assignment: CDR1 SGHTA and CDR2 FQGNSA. CDR3: CASSVQGVGEQYF. The CDR3 region has the DNA TGTGCCAGCAGCGTCCAGGGGGTGGGCGAGCAGTACTTC. Filled out from reference TRBV7-2 and TRBJ2-7, the complete variable domain reads GAGVSQSPSNKVTEKGKDVELRCDPISGHTALYWYRQSLGQGLEFLIYFQGNSAPDKSGLPSDRFSAERTGGSVSTLTIQRTQQEDSAVYLCASSVQGVGEQYFGPGTRLTVT.

The chain carries TRBV15 and TRBJ2-7, with a tentative D call TRBD1 (5 bases). This CDR3 is built from 12 residues. The V gene's germline CDR1 is LNHNV and CDR2 YYDKDF (reference sequence). V lost 3 bases, J lost 2 bases, and 5 bases lay in between. In DNA form, the CDR3 reads TGTGCCACCAGCAGGGACACCTACGAGCAGTACTTC. As protein: CATSRDTYEQYF.

The gene calls are TRBV28 and TRBJ2-7, with a weak D call TRBD1 (6 bases). Germline V gene lookup returns CDR1 MDHEN and CDR2 SYDVKM. CDR3 length: 15 amino acids. Trimming cost V 5 bases and J 7 bases, with 21 bases left between them. The CDR3 protein is CASSPRTAFTREQYF. The CDR3 nucleotides are TGTGCCAGCAGTCCCCGGACAGCATTTACGAGGGAGCAGTACTTC.

The chain uses TRBV19 and TRBJ2-1; possible D gene TRBD2, 5 bases. Germline loops: CDR1 LNHDA, CDR2 SQIVND (reference sequence). The CDR3 consists of 15 residues. V shed 7 bases and J shed 3 bases, with 16 bases lying between them. CDR3 nucleotide sequence: TGTGCCAGTAAGGTGGGTGGGAGTGACTACAATGAGCAGTTCTTC. Residues: CASKVGGSDYNEQFF.

This chain joins TRBV24-1 and TRBJ2-1; 7 nucleotides match TRBD1. V trimming: 1 base; J trimming: 15 bases; junction bases outside the gene matches: 5. The CDR3 has 12 residues. Germline assignment: CDR1 KGHDR and CDR2 SFDVKD. The CDR3 region is CATSDFLTGLFF. In nucleotides, the CDR3 is TGTGCCACCAGTGATTTTTTGACAGGGCTGTTCTTC.

The gene calls are TRBV30 and TRBJ1-4; 7 positions match TRBD1. The V gene's germline CDR1 is GTSNPN and CDR2 SVGIG (reference sequence). The CDR3 extends over 14 amino acids. V gave up 1 base and J gave up 4 bases; unmatched junction bases: 3. The CDR3 sequence is CAWSETGRNEKLFF. The CDR3 DNA sequence: TGTGCCTGGAGTGAGACAGGGCGTAATGAAAAACTGTTTTTT.

The gene calls are TRBV11-1 and TRBJ2-7; possibly TRBD2 for D (6 bases). The CDR3 length is 14 residues. Germline V CDR1 and CDR2: SGHAT, FQDESV (reference sequence). V lost 2 bases and J lost 3, with 11 bases in between. CDR3: CASSLKAGLYEQYF. As DNA, the CDR3 is TGTGCCAGCAGCTTAAAAGCGGGTCTCTACGAGCAGTACTTC.

The chain employs TRBV7-2 and TRBJ2-1; TRBD2 is a possible D gene (6 bases). The CDR3 consists of 18 residues. Trimming pared 1 base from V and 1 base from J, leaving 17 bases between. Germline-derived CDR1 and CDR2 are SGHTA and FQGNSA. DNA of the CDR3: TGTGCCAGCAGCTTAGGAAGGGGTAGCGGATCTTCCTACAATGAGCAGTTCTTC. Its translation is CASSLGRGSGSSYNEQFF.

The chain has TRBV2 and TRBJ1-1, with D perhaps TRBD1 (6 bases). This CDR3 comprises 14 residues. V lost 6 bases to trimming and J lost 7 bases, with 18 bases between them. CDR1 is SNHLY and CDR2 is FYNNEI in the germline V gene. The CDR3 DNA is TGTGCCAGCAGGGGAACCAGGGGATTCGGTGAAGCTTTCTTT. This translates into CASRGTRGFGEAFF.